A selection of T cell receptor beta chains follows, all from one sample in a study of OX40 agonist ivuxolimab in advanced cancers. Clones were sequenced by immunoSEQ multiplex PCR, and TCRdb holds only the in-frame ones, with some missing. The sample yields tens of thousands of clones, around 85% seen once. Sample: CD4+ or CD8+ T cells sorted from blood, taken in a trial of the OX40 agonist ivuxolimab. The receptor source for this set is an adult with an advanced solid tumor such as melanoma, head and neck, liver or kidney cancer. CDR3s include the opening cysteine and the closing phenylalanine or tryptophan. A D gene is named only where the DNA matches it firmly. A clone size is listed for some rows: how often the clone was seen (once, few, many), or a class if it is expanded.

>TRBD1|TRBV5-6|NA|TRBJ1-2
TGTGCCAGCAGCCAAAAGACAGGGTCTCGCGGCTACACCTTC
CASSQKTGSRGYTF
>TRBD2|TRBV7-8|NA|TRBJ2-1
TGTGCCAGCAATTCGAGAGGCGGGAGGATCGATGAGCAGTTCTTC
CASNSRGGRIDEQFF
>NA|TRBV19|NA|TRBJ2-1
TGTGCCAGTAGTATTTCGCTAGCTCGATTACCTTACAATGAGCAGTTCTTC
CASSISLARLPYNEQFF
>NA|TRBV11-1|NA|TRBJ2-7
TGTGCCAGCAGCCCAGAAATTTCCTACGAGCAGTACTTC
CASSPEISYEQYF
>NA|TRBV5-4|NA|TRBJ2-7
TGTGCCAGCAGCTGGGACAATTCCTACGAGCAGTACTTC
CASSWDNSYEQYF
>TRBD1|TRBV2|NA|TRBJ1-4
TGTGCCAGCCGGTACAGGGGGCGGTTGGAGGAAAAACTGTTTTTT
CASRYRGRLEEKLFF
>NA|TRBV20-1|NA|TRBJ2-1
TGCACCGTTCGCCGGGAGCAGTTCTTC
CTVRREQFF
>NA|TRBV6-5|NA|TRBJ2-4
TGTGCCAGCAGTTCCGGGATAGCCAAAAACATTCAGTACTTC
CASSSGIAKNIQYF
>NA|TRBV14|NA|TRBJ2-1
TGTGCCAGCAGCCAAGGATATGGGCCTGAGGGCAATGAGCAGTTCTTC
CASSQGYGPEGNEQFF
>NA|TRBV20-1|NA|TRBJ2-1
TGCAGTGCCACGACTGGGGATGAGCAGTTCTTC
CSATTGDEQFF
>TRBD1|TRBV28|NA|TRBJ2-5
TGTGCCAGCAGTTTCTCTGACAGGGTCTCGGAGACCCAGTACTTC
CASSFSDRVSETQYF
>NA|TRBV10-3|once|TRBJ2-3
TGTGCCATCAGTGAAACGGACCTGGTGCAGTATTTT
CAISETDLVQYF
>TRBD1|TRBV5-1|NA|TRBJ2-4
TGCGCCAGCAGCCCCGGGACAGGACACATTCAGTACTTC
CASSPGTGHIQYF
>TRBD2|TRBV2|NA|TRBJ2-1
TGTGCCAGCAGCGTTCTAGCGGGCGGCTCCTACAATGAGCAGTTCTTC
CASSVLAGGSYNEQFF
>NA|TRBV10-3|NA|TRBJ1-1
TGTGCCATCACCTCGGGGAACACTGAAGCTTTCTTT
CAITSGNTEAFF
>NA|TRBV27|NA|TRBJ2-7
TGTGCCAGCAGTTGGGCGGCGCAAGGGTACGAGCAGTACTTC
CASSWAAQGYEQYF
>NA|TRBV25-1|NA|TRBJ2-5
TGTGCCAGCAGTGAAGGTTGGGGGGAGACCCAGTACTTC
CASSEGWGETQYF
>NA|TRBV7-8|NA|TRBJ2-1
TGTGCCAGCAGCTTGGAGCGTTACAATGAGCAGTTCTTC
CASSLERYNEQFF
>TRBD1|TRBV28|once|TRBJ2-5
TGTGCCAGCAGTTTGGGACAGGGTGAGACCCAGTACTTC
CASSLGQGETQYF
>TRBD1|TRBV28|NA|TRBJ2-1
TGTGCCAGCAGTTTTCAGGGGGTAATTACCAGCTCCTACAATGAGCAGTTCTTC
CASSFQGVITSSYNEQFF
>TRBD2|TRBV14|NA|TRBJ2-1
TGTGCCAGCAGCCCCTGGGGGAGCGGGAGTGGTGAGCAGTTCTTC
CASSPWGSGSGEQFF
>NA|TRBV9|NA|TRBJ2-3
TGTGCCAGCAGCGGCGACAGTTACACAGATACGCAGTATTTT
CASSGDSYTDTQYF
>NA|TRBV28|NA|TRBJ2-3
TGTGCCAGCAACGACGACCTCGGGGATACGCAGTATTTT
CASNDDLGDTQYF
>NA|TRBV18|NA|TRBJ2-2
TGTGCCAGCTCACGGAACAGGAACACCGGGGAGCTGTTTTTT
CASSRNRNTGELFF
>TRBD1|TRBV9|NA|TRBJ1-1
TGTGCCAGCAGCGTAGCCGGTAACCTTCAGGGGGCTAGGACTGAAGCTTTCTTT
CASSVAGNLQGARTEAFF
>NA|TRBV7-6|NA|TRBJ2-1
TGTGCCAGCAGCTTTCTTCTCCGGGGGAGCTCCTACAATGAGCAGTTCTTC
CASSFLLRGSSYNEQFF
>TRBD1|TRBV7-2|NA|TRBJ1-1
TGTGCCAGCAGCCGGAACAGGGGGCCGGGTGAAGCTTTCTTT
CASSRNRGPGEAFF
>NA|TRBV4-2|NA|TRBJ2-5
TGTGCCAGCAGCCAAGGCCGCACTACTAGCCGGGAGACCCAGTACTTC
CASSQGRTTSRETQYF
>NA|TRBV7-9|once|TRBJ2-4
TGTGCCAGCAGCTTATCTGTTGGGGGGCCTCTAGCCAAAAACATTCAGTACTTC
CASSLSVGGPLAKNIQYF
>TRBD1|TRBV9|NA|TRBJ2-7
TGTGCCAGCAGCGCGGGACAGCACACCTACGAGCAGTACTTC
CASSAGQHTYEQYF
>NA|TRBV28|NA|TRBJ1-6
TGTGCCAGCAGAGGAGTCTATCCACGGCCCCTCCACTTT
CASRGVYPRPLHF
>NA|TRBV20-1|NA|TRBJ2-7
TGCAGTGCTACTCGCGGAAACGAGCAGTACTTC
CSATRGNEQYF
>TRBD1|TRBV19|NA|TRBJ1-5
TGTGCCAGTAGTGCCGGGACAGGGGGTCCCCAGCCGGGGGTATCCCAGCATTTT
CASSAGTGGPQPGVSQHF
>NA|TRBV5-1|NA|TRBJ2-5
TGCGCCAGCAGCTTTGATGGCAGTTCAGGGACCCAGTACTTC
CASSFDGSSGTQYF
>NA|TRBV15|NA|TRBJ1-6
TGTGCCACCAGCAGGGACTATAATTCACCCCTCCACTTT
CATSRDYNSPLHF
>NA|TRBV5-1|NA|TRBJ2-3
TGCGCCAGCAGCTCCGCGGCAACAGATACGCAGTATTTT
CASSSAATDTQYF
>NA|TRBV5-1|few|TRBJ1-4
TGCGCCAGCAGCTTGGGGGACACTAATGAAAAACTGTTTTTT
CASSLGDTNEKLFF
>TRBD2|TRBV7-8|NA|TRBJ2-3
TGTGCCAGCAGCAATAGCGGGAGAGATACGCAGTATTTT
CASSNSGRDTQYF
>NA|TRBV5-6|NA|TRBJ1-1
TGTGCCAGCAGCTTTGGGGGGGAAGTATACACTGAAGCTTTCTTT
CASSFGGEVYTEAFF
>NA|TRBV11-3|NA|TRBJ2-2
TGTGCCAGCACTTACCCAGGCTGGGGGGCTGGCGGGGAGCTGTTTTTT
CASTYPGWGAGGELFF
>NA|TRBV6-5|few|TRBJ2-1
TGTGCCAGCAAACAGGGTTTCAGTGAGCAGTTCTTC
CASKQGFSEQFF
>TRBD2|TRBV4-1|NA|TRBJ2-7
TGCGCCAGCAGCCAAGTAACTAGCGGGTACGAGCAGTACTTC
CASSQVTSGYEQYF
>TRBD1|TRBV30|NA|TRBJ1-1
TGTGCCTGGAGTTGGGGGGGACAGGCCGACACTGAAGCTTTCTTT
CAWSWGGQADTEAFF
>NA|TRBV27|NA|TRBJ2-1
TGTGCCAGCAGTAGACTCCTGGAGGGCCTAACGCTCTTC
CASSRLLEGLTLF
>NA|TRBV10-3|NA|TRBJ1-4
TGTGCCATCAGTGAGTCGGACCGGGGGGAACTGTTTTTT
CAISESDRGELFF
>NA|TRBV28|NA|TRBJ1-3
TGTGCCAGCAGTTTATGGCAGGGAGGTCGGAATACGGGAAACACCATATATTTT
CASSLWQGGRNTGNTIYF